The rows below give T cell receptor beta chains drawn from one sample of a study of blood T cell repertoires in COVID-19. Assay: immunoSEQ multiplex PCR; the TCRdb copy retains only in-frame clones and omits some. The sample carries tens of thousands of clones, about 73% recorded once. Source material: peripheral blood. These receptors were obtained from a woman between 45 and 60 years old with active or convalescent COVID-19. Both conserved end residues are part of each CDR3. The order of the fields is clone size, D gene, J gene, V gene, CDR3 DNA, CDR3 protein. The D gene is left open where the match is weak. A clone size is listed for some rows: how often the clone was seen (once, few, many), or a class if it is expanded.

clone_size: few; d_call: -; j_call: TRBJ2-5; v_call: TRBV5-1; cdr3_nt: TGCGCCAGCAGCCAGGGGTCGCAAGAGACCCAGTACTTC; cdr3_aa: CASSQGSQETQYF
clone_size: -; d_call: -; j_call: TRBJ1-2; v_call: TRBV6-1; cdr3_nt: TGTGCCAGCCGATTACCGGACAGTCTCCACTATGGCTACACCTTC; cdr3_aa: CASRLPDSLHYGYTF
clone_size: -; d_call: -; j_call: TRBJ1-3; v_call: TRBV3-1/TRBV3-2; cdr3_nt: TGTGCCACAGGGAGGGGTGGAAACACCATATATTTT; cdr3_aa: CATGRGGNTIYF
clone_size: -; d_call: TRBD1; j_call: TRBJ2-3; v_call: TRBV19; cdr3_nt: TGTGCCAGTAGTATCGCGGGACAGGGGGCTTGGGATACGCAGTATTTT; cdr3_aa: CASSIAGQGAWDTQYF
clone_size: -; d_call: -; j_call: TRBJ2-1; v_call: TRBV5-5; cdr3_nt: TGTGCCAGCAGCTTGGTAGCGGATTTTTACAATGAGCAGTTCTTC; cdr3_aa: CASSLVADFYNEQFF
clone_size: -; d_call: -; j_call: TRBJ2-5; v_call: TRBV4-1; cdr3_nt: TGCGCCAGCAGCCCGAGCCTCAGCGGCGAAGGCGAGACCCAGTACTTC; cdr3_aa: CASSPSLSGEGETQYF
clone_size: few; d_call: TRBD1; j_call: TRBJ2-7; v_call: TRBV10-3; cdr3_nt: TGTGCCATCACCCAGGGACAGGGAGGGACCCACGAGCAGTACTTC; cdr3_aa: CAITQGQGGTHEQYF
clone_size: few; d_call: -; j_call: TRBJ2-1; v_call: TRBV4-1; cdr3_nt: TGCGCCAGCAGCCAAGATCTGGGGGCCGGAAAAATTGAGCAGTTCTTC; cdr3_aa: CASSQDLGAGKIEQFF
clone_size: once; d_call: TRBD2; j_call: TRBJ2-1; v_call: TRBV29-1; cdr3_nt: TGCAGCATACTAGCGGGAGGGTACAATGAGCAGTTCTTC; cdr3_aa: CSILAGGYNEQFF
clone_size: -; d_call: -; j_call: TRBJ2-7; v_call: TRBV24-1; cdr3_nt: TGTGCCACCAGTGATTCTAGTCACTTACCCTACGAGCAGTACTTC; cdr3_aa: CATSDSSHLPYEQYF
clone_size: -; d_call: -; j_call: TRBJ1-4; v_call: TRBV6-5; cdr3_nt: TGTGCCAGCAGGGTCCCGGGAGTTAATGAAAAACTGTTTTTT; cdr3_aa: CASRVPGVNEKLFF
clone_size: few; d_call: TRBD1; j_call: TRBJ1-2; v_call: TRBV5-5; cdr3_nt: TGTGCCAGCAGCTGGGCCGGGACAGGTGGACCGGTGTCTGGCTACACCTTC; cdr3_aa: CASSWAGTGGPVSGYTF
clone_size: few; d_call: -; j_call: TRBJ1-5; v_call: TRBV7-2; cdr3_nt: TGTGCCAGCAGCCCGAGTACAGGGAGCAATCAGCCCCAGCATTTT; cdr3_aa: CASSPSTGSNQPQHF
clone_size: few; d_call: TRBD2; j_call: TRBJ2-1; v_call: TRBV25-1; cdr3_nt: TGTGCCAGCAGTGCGGCTCGGACTAGCAGAAACAATGAGCAGTTCTTC; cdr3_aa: CASSAARTSRNNEQFF
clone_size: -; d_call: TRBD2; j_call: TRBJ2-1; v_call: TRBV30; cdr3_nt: TGTGCCTGGAGATCCGGGAAGCGGGAGGGCAGGAATGAGCAGTTCTTC; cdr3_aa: CAWRSGKREGRNEQFF
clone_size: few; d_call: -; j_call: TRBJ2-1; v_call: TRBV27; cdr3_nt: TGTGCCAGCAGTAGAAAAGCCCCCACCTTCGGCAATGAGCAGTTCTTC; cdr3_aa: CASSRKAPTFGNEQFF
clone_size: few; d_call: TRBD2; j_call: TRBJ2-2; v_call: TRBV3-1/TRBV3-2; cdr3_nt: TGTGCCAGCAGCGGGACTAGCGGGTACACCGGGGAGCTGTTTTTT; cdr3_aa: CASSGTSGYTGELFF
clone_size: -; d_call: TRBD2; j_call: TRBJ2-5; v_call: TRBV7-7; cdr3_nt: TGTGCCAGCAGCTTGGGACTAGCGGGACAAGAGACCCAGTACTTC; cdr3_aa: CASSLGLAGQETQYF
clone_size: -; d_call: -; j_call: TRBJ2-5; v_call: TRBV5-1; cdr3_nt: TGCGCCAGCGTCCGGGACAACCAAGAGACCCAGTACTTC; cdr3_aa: CASVRDNQETQYF
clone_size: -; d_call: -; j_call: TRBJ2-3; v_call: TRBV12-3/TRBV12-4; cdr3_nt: TGTGCCAGCAGTTTAGATCTCACAGATACGCAGTATTTT; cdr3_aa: CASSLDLTDTQYF
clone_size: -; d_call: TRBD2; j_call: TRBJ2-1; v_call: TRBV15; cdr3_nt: TGTGCCACCAGCAGAGGCGGGAGTGGTATTAATGAGCAGTTCTTC; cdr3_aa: CATSRGGSGINEQFF
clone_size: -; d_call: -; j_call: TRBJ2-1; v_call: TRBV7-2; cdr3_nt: TGTGCCAGCAGCTTAGGACCAGGGTCCTCCTACAATGAGCAGTTCTTC; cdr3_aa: CASSLGPGSSYNEQFF
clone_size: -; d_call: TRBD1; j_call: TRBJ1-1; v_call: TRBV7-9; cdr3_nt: TGTGCCAGCAGCCCCCGGGACAGGTGGAGCACTGAAGCTTTCTTT; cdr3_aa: CASSPRDRWSTEAFF
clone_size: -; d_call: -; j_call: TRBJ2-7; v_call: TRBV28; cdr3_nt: TGTGCCAGCAGCGGTACAGGGACGCTCTCCTACGAGCAGTACTTC; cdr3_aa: CASSGTGTLSYEQYF
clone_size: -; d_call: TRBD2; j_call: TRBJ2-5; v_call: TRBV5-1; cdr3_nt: TGCGCCAGCAGCTTGGGGGCTAGCGGGGGGTACCAAGAGACCCAGTACTTC; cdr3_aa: CASSLGASGGYQETQYF
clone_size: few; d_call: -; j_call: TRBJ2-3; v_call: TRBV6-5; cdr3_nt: TGTGCCACCAAAACATCGGGGGAAGTCGCGCAGTATTTT; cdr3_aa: CATKTSGEVAQYF
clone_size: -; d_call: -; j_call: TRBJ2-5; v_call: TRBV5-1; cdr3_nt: TGCGCCAGCAGCCTGAGGGCAGGGGGGCAAGAGACCCAGTACTTC; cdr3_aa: CASSLRAGGQETQYF
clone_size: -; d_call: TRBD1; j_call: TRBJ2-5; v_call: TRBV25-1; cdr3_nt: TGTGCCAGCAGTGTAGGGACAGGGGGACCTCAAGAGACCCAGTACTTC; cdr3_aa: CASSVGTGGPQETQYF
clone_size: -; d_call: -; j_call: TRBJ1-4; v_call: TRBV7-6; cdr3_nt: TGTGCCAGCAGCTGGACAGCAACAGGTGAAAAACTGTTTTTT; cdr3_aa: CASSWTATGEKLFF
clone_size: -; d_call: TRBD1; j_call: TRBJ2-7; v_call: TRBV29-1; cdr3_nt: TGCAGCGTCAGGACAGGGATTAGCTCCGAGCAGTACTTC; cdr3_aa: CSVRTGISSEQYF
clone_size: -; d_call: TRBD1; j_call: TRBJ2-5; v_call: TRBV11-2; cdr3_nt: TGTGCCACCCAGCTTATACCAGGGGGCGAGACCCAGTACTTC; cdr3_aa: CATQLIPGGETQYF
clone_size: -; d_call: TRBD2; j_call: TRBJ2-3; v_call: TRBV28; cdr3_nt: TGTGCCAGCAGTTTTGAAGCGGGAGGGACCATCGATACGCAGTATTTT; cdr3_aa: CASSFEAGGTIDTQYF
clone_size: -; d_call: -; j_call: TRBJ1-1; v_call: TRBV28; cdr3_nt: TGTGCCAGCAGTTTCACAGTTCCAGGAACTGAAGCTTTCTTT; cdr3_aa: CASSFTVPGTEAFF
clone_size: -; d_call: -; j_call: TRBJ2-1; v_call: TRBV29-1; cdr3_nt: TGCAGCGTTGCCCCGGAGCGAATAGGTTACAATGAGCAGTTCTTC; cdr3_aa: CSVAPERIGYNEQFF
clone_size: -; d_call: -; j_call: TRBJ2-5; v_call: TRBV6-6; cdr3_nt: TGTGCCAGCAGTTCTTGGATCCGAGGGGAGACCCAGTACTTC; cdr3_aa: CASSSWIRGETQYF
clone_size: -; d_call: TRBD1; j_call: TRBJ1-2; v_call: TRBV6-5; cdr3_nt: TGTGCCAGCAGTCCGGGACAGAGAAACTATGGCTACACCTTC; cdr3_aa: CASSPGQRNYGYTF
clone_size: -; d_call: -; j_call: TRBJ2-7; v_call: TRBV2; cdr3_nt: TGTGCCAGCAGTCAGGGGCCCATCTACGAGCAGTACTTC; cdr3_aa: CASSQGPIYEQYF
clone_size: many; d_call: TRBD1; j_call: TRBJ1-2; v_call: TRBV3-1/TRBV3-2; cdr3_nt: TGTGCCAGCAGCCAGGGACAGGTCGGAGGCTACACCTTC; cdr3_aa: CASSQGQVGGYTF
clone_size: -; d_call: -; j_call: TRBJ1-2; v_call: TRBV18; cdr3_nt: TGTGCCAGCTCACCAGCGACTTACCCGGAGGGCTACACCTTC; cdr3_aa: CASSPATYPEGYTF
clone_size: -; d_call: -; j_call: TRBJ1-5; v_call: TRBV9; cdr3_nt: TGTGCCAGCAGCCCCCGCTCAGGTGGAATTTTCTCACCCCAGCATTTT; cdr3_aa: CASSPRSGGIFSPQHF
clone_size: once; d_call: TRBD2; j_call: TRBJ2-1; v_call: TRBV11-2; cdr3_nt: TGTGCCAGCAGCTTTAGGGGACTAGTTCCCAATGAGCAGTTCTTC; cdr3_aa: CASSFRGLVPNEQFF
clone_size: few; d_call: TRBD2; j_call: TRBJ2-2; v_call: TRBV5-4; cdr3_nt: TGTGCCAGCAGCACCGGACTAGCGGACACCGGGGAGCTGTTTTTT; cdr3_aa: CASSTGLADTGELFF
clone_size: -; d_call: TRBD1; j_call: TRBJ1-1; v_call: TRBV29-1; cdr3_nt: TGCAGCGTTGAAGTGGCGGACAGGGGAGCTGAAGCTTTCTTT; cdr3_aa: CSVEVADRGAEAFF
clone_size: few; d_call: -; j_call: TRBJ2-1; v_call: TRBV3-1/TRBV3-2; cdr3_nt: TGTGCCAGCAGCCAAGAGTCTATTGAGCAGTTCTTC; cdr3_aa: CASSQESIEQFF
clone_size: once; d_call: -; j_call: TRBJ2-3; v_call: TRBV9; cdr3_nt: TGTGCCAGCAGCCCTAGGGGTGGAAATACGCAGTATTTT; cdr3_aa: CASSPRGGNTQYF
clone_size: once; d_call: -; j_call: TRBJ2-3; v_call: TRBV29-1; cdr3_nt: TGCAGCGTTGAAGAGAGGAGCCGAACTGGGCAGTATTTT; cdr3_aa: CSVEERSRTGQYF